This paragraph covers one TCR beta chain sequence. Repertoires were generated with immunoSEQ multiplex PCR, while TCRdb's copy carries only in-frame clones and drops some. The sample contains more than 80,000 clones, 90% of which appear only once. The data originate from a study of T cell responses to AZD1222 COVID-19 vaccine. V lost 0 bases and J 7 bases, leaving 10 bases between the germline ends. CDR1 and CDR2 from the germline V gene are SGHDN and FVKESK. This CDR3 is 15 amino acids long. Second doses at about 4 or about 12 weeks were pooled. The V call is TRBV14, the J call TRBJ1-6; no clear D gene. The sample was peripheral blood, taken 28 days after the second AZD1222 dose. This receptor was identified in an adult who received the AZD1222 COVID-19 vaccine. The CDR3 bases are TGTGCCAGCAGCCAAGACGGGCGTGCGAATTCACCCCTCCACTTT. The encoded protein is CASSQDGRANSPLHF.